This is a list of T cell receptor beta chains from one sample in a study of blood T cell repertoires in COVID-19. The assay was immunoSEQ multiplex PCR, and TCRdb's table has in-frame clones only and misses some. The sample contains around 470,000 clones, about 91% of which appear only once. What was sequenced was peripheral blood. All receptors derive from a man in his late teens or twenties with COVID-19, enrolled during active disease. The CDR3 runs from the conserved cysteine through the conserved F or W. A D gene is named only where the DNA matches it firmly. Where a row states a size, it is once, few, many or the class of an expanded clone; other rows omit it.

>TRBD2|TRBJ2-7|TRBV3-1/TRBV3-2|-
TGTGCCAGCAGCCAAGAGCGCGGACTAGCAGAGTACGAGCAGTACTTC
CASSQERGLAEYEQYF
>-|TRBJ1-3|TRBV4-1|-
TGCGCCAGCAGCACCACAGGGACCCACTCTGGAAACACCATATATTTT
CASSTTGTHSGNTIYF
>-|TRBJ2-2|TRBV5-1|-
TGCGCCAGCAGCTTGTTGCGGTCAGGAGGCACCGGGGAGCTGTTTTTT
CASSLLRSGGTGELFF
>TRBD1|TRBJ2-7|TRBV27|-
TGTGCCAGTCCAGGACAGGGGAAATACTACGAGCAGTACTTC
CASPGQGKYYEQYF
>-|TRBJ1-1|TRBV14|-
TGTGCCAGCAGCCAATCGAGGAACACTGAAGCTTTCTTT
CASSQSRNTEAFF
>-|TRBJ2-7|TRBV5-1|-
TGCGCCAGCAGCTGGCGGGACAGCGACAACGAGCAGTACTTC
CASSWRDSDNEQYF
>TRBD1|TRBJ2-3|TRBV12-5|-
TGTGCTAGTGGTTTCCTCCGGGACAGTCGATATGAAACTAGCACAGATACGCAGTATTTT
CASGFLRDSRYETSTDTQYF
>TRBD1|TRBJ1-5|TRBV2|-
TGTGCCAGCGGGGGACAGGGAAATCAGCCCCAGCATTTT
CASGGQGNQPQHF
>TRBD1|TRBJ1-6|TRBV7-2|-
TGTGCCAGCAGCTTGGGGACAGGGAACTCACCCCTCCACTTT
CASSLGTGNSPLHF
>TRBD1|TRBJ2-3|TRBV18|few
TGTGCCAGCTCACCTCCGGGACAGGGTACAGATACGCAGTATTTT
CASSPPGQGTDTQYF
>-|TRBJ2-7|TRBV5-1|-
TGCGCCAGCGGAGAAGGTCCTTTATACGAGCAGTACTTC
CASGEGPLYEQYF
>-|TRBJ2-1|TRBV4-2|once
TGTGCCAGCAGCCAAGATAGGAGCGATGAGCAGTTCTTC
CASSQDRSDEQFF
>-|TRBJ2-1|TRBV27|-
TGTGCCAGCAGTTTATCGAGACTGGAGTACAATGAGCAGTTCTTC
CASSLSRLEYNEQFF
>TRBD1|TRBJ1-3|TRBV18|-
TGTGCCAGCTCACCAACGACAGGGGGCGGAAACACCATATATTTT
CASSPTTGGGNTIYF
>-|TRBJ2-1|TRBV4-1|-
TGCGCCAGCAGGGACGATAGGACAGCAGAAGATGAGCAGTTCTTC
CASRDDRTAEDEQFF
>TRBD1|TRBJ1-5|TRBV19|-
TGTGCCAGTAGTCCGGGACAGGGGGCTAATCAGCCCCAGCATTTT
CASSPGQGANQPQHF
>TRBD2|TRBJ2-2|TRBV5-8|-
TGTGCCAGCAGCCCCGACCGACTAGCGGGGAAGAACACCGGGGAGCTGTTTTTT
CASSPDRLAGKNTGELFF
>TRBD2|TRBJ2-4|TRBV9|-
TGTGCCAGCAGCTCCATAGCGGGAGCCAAAAACATTCAGTACTTC
CASSSIAGAKNIQYF
>TRBD2|TRBJ2-2|TRBV3-1/TRBV3-2|-
TGTGCCAGCAGCCAGGGACTAGATTTTAACGGGGAGCTGTTTTTT
CASSQGLDFNGELFF
>TRBD2|TRBJ2-7|TRBV27|-
TGTGCCAGCAGTTGGGGGGGGAGCTCCTACGAGCAGTACTTC
CASSWGGSSYEQYF
>-|TRBJ2-5|TRBV4-2|-
TGTGCCAGCAGCCAAGGTTTGCCGGGAGATGAGACCCAGTACTTC
CASSQGLPGDETQYF
>TRBD1|TRBJ1-1|TRBV11-2|-
TGTGCCAGCAGCTTAGCCGGGACAGGAGAAGCTTTCTTT
CASSLAGTGEAFF
>TRBD1|TRBJ2-2|TRBV27|-
TGTGCCAGCAGTGAAGACAGGGAAACCGGGGAGCTGTTTTTT
CASSEDRETGELFF
>TRBD2|TRBJ2-7|TRBV3-1/TRBV3-2|-
TGTGCCAGCAGCCAAGATCTGAACGGGAGGGCCTACGAGCAGTACTTC
CASSQDLNGRAYEQYF
>TRBD2|TRBJ2-7|TRBV10-1|-
TGCGCCAGCAGTGAGTCGGACGGACTAGCGGGAGGGTGGTCCGAGCAGTACTTC
CASSESDGLAGGWSEQYF
>-|TRBJ2-5|TRBV5-1|-
TGCGCCAGCAGCTTGTCATACCAAGAGACCCAGTACTTC
CASSLSYQETQYF
>-|TRBJ1-4|TRBV30|-
TGTGCCTGGAGTACTGGGAGGTCTCGGATGGAAAAACTGTTTTTT
CAWSTGRSRMEKLFF
>TRBD2|TRBJ2-5|TRBV7-9|-
TGTGCCAGCAGCCCCCCCGGGACTAGCGGGACGGAGACCCAGTACTTC
CASSPPGTSGTETQYF
>TRBD1|TRBJ2-2|TRBV5-1|few
TGCGCCAGCAGCTTACGGACAGGGAACACCGGGGAGCTGTTTTTT
CASSLRTGNTGELFF
>-|TRBJ2-3|TRBV5-1|-
TGCGCCAGCAGCTTGGAAAGCTATCCTAGCACAGATACGCAGTATTTT
CASSLESYPSTDTQYF
>TRBD1|TRBJ2-5|TRBV15|-
TGTGCCACCAGCAGTACAGGGGGCGCGGGGCAAGAGACCCAGTACTTC
CATSSTGGAGQETQYF
>-|TRBJ2-5|TRBV5-1|-
TGCGCCAGCTTCCACTTCGGGACTCCGGAGACCCAGTACTTC
CASFHFGTPETQYF
>TRBD1|TRBJ1-2|TRBV2|-
TGTGCCAGCATTACCCATTGGACAGGGGGCAAACGAGATGGCTACACCTTC
CASITHWTGGKRDGYTF
>-|TRBJ2-3|TRBV29-1|-
TGCAGCTCTACCGGGACTTTTGTTGCAGATACGCAGTATTTT
CSSTGTFVADTQYF
>TRBD2|TRBJ2-2|TRBV5-1|-
TGCGCCAGCAGCCGGACTAGCGGGAGGGAGCTGTTTTTT
CASSRTSGRELFF
>-|TRBJ2-1|TRBV11-3|once
TGTGCCAGCAGCTTTGGGAGCTCCTACAATGAGCAGTTCTTC
CASSFGSSYNEQFF
>TRBD1|TRBJ2-7|TRBV7-9|once
TGTGCCAGCAGCTTAGTGGTTGCGACAGGGGGCTTCTACGAGCAGTACTTC
CASSLVVATGGFYEQYF
>-|TRBJ2-1|TRBV7-2|-
TGTGCCAGCAGCCCGACAGACGACTACAATGAGCAGTTCTTC
CASSPTDDYNEQFF
>TRBD2|TRBJ2-3|TRBV27|once
TGTGCCAGCACCCAAGGGGCGGGGGGGCCGTCGGATACGCAGTATTTT
CASTQGAGGPSDTQYF
>-|TRBJ1-6|TRBV16|-
TGTGCCAGCAGCCAATCGACAAGGGGGAATTCACCCCTCCACTTT
CASSQSTRGNSPLHF
>-|TRBJ1-1|TRBV6-5|-
TGTGCCAGCAGTTCCTTACGGGGGAAGGGAGACACTGAAGCTTTCTTT
CASSSLRGKGDTEAFF
>-|TRBJ2-3|TRBV4-1|-
TGCGCCAGCAGCCAAGGCCGGTCGCAGTATTTT
CASSQGRSQYF
>TRBD1|TRBJ1-4|TRBV16|-
TGTGCCAGCAGCCAATTTCCTCCGGACAGGGGTAATGAAAAACTGTTTTTT
CASSQFPPDRGNEKLFF
>TRBD1|TRBJ1-2|TRBV5-4|-
TGTGCCAGCAGCTTCATGGGACAGGCCCGATATGGCTACACCTTC
CASSFMGQARYGYTF
>-|TRBJ1-1|TRBV5-5|once
TGTGCCAGCCTACCTGATGTCGTGAACACTGAAGCTTTCTTT
CASLPDVVNTEAFF
>TRBD2|TRBJ2-7|TRBV27|-
TGTGCCAGCAGAGCGGGGGCCCTCTCCTACGAGCAGTACTTC
CASRAGALSYEQYF
>-|TRBJ1-6|TRBV9|-
TGTGCCAGCAGCCGCACTAGCTCCTATAATTCACCCCTCCACTTT
CASSRTSSYNSPLHF
>-|TRBJ2-5|TRBV9|-
TGTGCCAGCAGCTCCGACAGGCTGGGAGAGACCCAGTACTTC
CASSSDRLGETQYF
>-|TRBJ2-2|TRBV5-1|few
TGCGCCAGCAGCTTGTCAGGATATGACACCGGGGAGCTGTTTTTT
CASSLSGYDTGELFF
>TRBD1|TRBJ1-1|TRBV10-3|-
TGTGCCATCAGTGATCCCCCGGGACAGGACACTGAAGCTTTCTTT
CAISDPPGQDTEAFF
>-|TRBJ1-5|TRBV6-5|-
TGTGCCAGCAGTTACAGGGAGTCTCAGCCCCAGCATTTT
CASSYRESQPQHF
>-|TRBJ1-1|TRBV10-3|-
TGTGCCATCAGTGATACTATGAACACTGAAGCTTTCTTT
CAISDTMNTEAFF
>-|TRBJ1-1|TRBV5-1|-
TGCGCCAGCAGCTTGATGGGGGCGATGAACACTGAAGCTTTCTTT
CASSLMGAMNTEAFF
>TRBD2|TRBJ2-1|TRBV5-6|-
TGTGCCAGCAGCTCGGCGGGAGGAGACGGTGAGCAGTTCTTC
CASSSAGGDGEQFF
>-|TRBJ1-6|TRBV25-1|-
TGTGCCAGCAGTGAATCAGGGGTCAATTCACCCCTCCACTTT
CASSESGVNSPLHF
>-|TRBJ1-5|TRBV30|-
TGTGCCTGTGGGGGGGTTCAGCCCCAGCATTTT
CACGGVQPQHF
>TRBD1|TRBJ1-4|TRBV27|-
TGTGCCAGCTGGGACAGGCCTCCGGATGAAAAACTGTTTTTT
CASWDRPPDEKLFF
>TRBD1|TRBJ1-1|TRBV5-1|-
TGCGCCAGCAGCATACAGGGGGGGAACACTGAAGCTTTCTTT
CASSIQGGNTEAFF
>-|TRBJ2-5|TRBV5-4|-
TGTGCCAGCAGCTCGAAAGGCGGAGAAGAGACCCAGTACTTC
CASSSKGGEETQYF
>TRBD2|TRBJ2-2|TRBV4-1|-
TGCGCCAGCAGCCAGGGACTAGCGGGGGGGCCAGGTACCGGGGAGCTGTTTTTT
CASSQGLAGGPGTGELFF